This is a list of T cell receptor beta chains from one sample in a study of cytomegalovirus exposure and HLA in healthy donors. This table comes from immunoSEQ multiplex PCR, and its TCRdb copy is limited to in-frame clones, with some not included. This table has 100,000 to 150,000 clones, 77% appearing once. The sequenced material came from PBMCs. These receptors all come from a male donor in good health and CMV-seropositive. Both conserved end residues are part of each CDR3. Each record gives: clone size, J gene, V gene, CDR3 protein. Where a row states a size, it is once, few, many or the class of an expanded clone; other rows omit it.

abundance: .
j_gene: TRBJ2-3
v_gene: TRBV27
CDR3aa: CASSFEGSGRNTQYF

abundance: .
j_gene: TRBJ2-7
v_gene: TRBV2
CDR3aa: CASRLDLDDEQYF

abundance: .
j_gene: TRBJ2-1
v_gene: TRBV28
CDR3aa: CASKPGLAGVGLYNEQFF

abundance: once
j_gene: TRBJ2-6
v_gene: TRBV11-2
CDR3aa: CASSPRTVSGANVLTF

abundance: few
j_gene: TRBJ2-1
v_gene: TRBV28
CDR3aa: CASSQRMVAGIWYNEQFF

abundance: .
j_gene: TRBJ2-5
v_gene: TRBV15
CDR3aa: CATSREIAGLQETQYF

abundance: .
j_gene: TRBJ2-2
v_gene: TRBV6-5
CDR3aa: CASSRTSGGPGELFF

abundance: .
j_gene: TRBJ1-5
v_gene: TRBV13
CDR3aa: CASSLSGQGADQPQHF

abundance: .
j_gene: TRBJ2-2
v_gene: TRBV5-1
CDR3aa: CASSLGTSGTNTGELFF

abundance: .
j_gene: TRBJ2-3
v_gene: TRBV7-2
CDR3aa: CASSLDASTDTQYF

abundance: .
j_gene: TRBJ2-2
v_gene: TRBV7-3
CDR3aa: CASSLQGAGTGELFF

abundance: .
j_gene: TRBJ2-5
v_gene: TRBV23-1
CDR3aa: CASKSPKDGEETQYF

abundance: .
j_gene: TRBJ2-5
v_gene: TRBV27
CDR3aa: CASSQRRGSQETQYF

abundance: .
j_gene: TRBJ2-7
v_gene: TRBV5-4
CDR3aa: CASSLSPGYEQYF